Each of the 13 T cell receptor beta chains below was sequenced from the same sample in a study of blood T cell repertoires in COVID-19. Sequencing was performed with immunoSEQ multiplex PCR; in TCRdb, only in-frame clones are kept and a portion is missing. This table has nearly 350,000 clones, over 75% appearing once. Sequences were obtained from PBMCs or T cells enriched from blood (not recorded which). The receptors derive from a woman in her 30s who had recovered from COVID-19.

V is TRBV30 and J is TRBJ2-7; possibly TRBD1 for D (5 bases). CDR1 is GTSNPN, CDR2 SVGIG, per germline (reference sequence). The CDR3 consists of 12 residues. V was cut by 4 bases and J by 0 bases, with 7 bases left in between. Here the CDR3 reads CAWTQGSYEQYF. CDR3 coding DNA: TGTGCCTGGACTCAGGGCTCCTACGAGCAGTACTTC.

This chain connects TRBV7-9 to TRBJ1-6; D remains ambiguous. CDR1 SEHNR and CDR2 FQNEAQ come from the germline V gene (reference sequence). This CDR3 region has 15 residues. V was cut by 1 base and J by 4 bases, with 8 bases left in between. CDR3 sequence reads: CASSLGQDYNSPLHF. The CDR3 nucleotides read TGTGCCAGCAGCTTAGGGCAGGATTATAATTCACCCCTCCACTTT.

J is TRBJ1-1 and V is TRBV5-1; the match to TRBD1 covers 12 bases. Germline assignment: CDR1 SGHRS and CDR2 YFSETQ. The length of the CDR3 is 20 residues. Losses at the gene ends were 4 bases for V and 1 base for J; bases not matched to a gene: 17. The CDR3 DNA reads TGCGCCAGCAGCGCCAGGGACAGGGGGCGTTTCCCCTTCGCGAACACTGAAGCTTTCTTT. Protein sequence: CASSARDRGRFPFANTEAFF.

The chain carries TRBV19 and TRBJ1-6, with TRBD1 identical over 8 bases. The length of the CDR3 is 15 residues. V trimming: 4 bases; J trimming: 8 bases; junction bases outside the gene matches: 7. The germline gives CDR1 LNHDA, CDR2 SQIVND (reference sequence). The CDR3 region is CASSTSRGRDSPLHF. In DNA, the CDR3 is TGTGCCAGTAGTACGTCCAGGGGGCGAGATTCACCCCTCCACTTT.

This chain connects TRBV3-1 (or the pseudogene TRBV3-2) to TRBJ2-5, with D tentatively TRBD1 (5 bases). Germline V lookup: CDR1 LGHDT, CDR2 YNNKEL (reference sequence). The CDR3 runs 15 residues. V was clipped by 4 bases and J by 0 bases, with 12 bases between them. The chain's CDR3 is CASSPDTPYQETQYF. CDR3 sequence (DNA): TGTGCCAGCAGCCCGGACACTCCGTACCAAGAGACCCAGTACTTC.

In its sample, this clone was seen once. This rearrangement joins TRBV5-6 to TRBJ2-5; 9 bases align to TRBD2. The CDR3 extends over 14 amino acids. V lost 4 bases, J lost 5 bases, and 6 bases stayed unmatched. Per the germline V gene, CDR1 is SGHDT and CDR2 is YYEEEE. For the CDR3, the DNA is TGTGCCAGCAGCCGGCGGGGGGGGCAGGAGACCCAGTACTTC. Encoded protein: CASSRRGGQETQYF.

This clone has a single count. This CDR3 reads CASSRFQGASYEQYF. For the CDR3, the DNA is TGTGCCAGCAGTCGATTCCAGGGGGCCTCCTACGAGCAGTACTTC. The chain has TRBV11-1 and TRBJ2-7; 8 bases are shared with TRBD1. V was pared by 6 bases and J by 0 bases, with 7 bases of the junction left unmatched. The CDR3 covers 15 residues. Per germline, CDR1 SGHAT and CDR2 FQDESV (reference sequence).

The chain recombines TRBV20-1 with TRBJ2-7, with D perhaps TRBD2 (5 bases). Trimming pared 4 bases from V and 3 bases from J, leaving 7 bases between. CDR1 and CDR2 (germline): DFQATT, SNEGSKA (reference sequence). This CDR3 has 11 residues. This CDR3 reads CSAKSGYEQYF. CDR3 bases: TGCAGTGCTAAAAGCGGCTACGAGCAGTACTTC.

The table lists this clone with a count of one. This chain uses TRBV6-5 with TRBJ1-1, with TRBD1 as a possible D gene (6 bases). The V end lost 6 bases, the J end lost 2 bases, and 16 bases lay between the germline ends. This CDR3 is built from 15 residues. Germline V gene sequence: CDR1 MNHEY, CDR2 SVGAGI. CDR3 amino acids: CASRHQGGGNTEAFF. The CDR3 nucleotides are TGTGCCAGCAGGCACCAAGGGGGGGGTAACACTGAAGCTTTCTTT.

The table lists this clone with a count of one. The chain couples TRBV19 to TRBJ2-6, with D maybe TRBD2 (6 bases). V lost 6 bases, J lost 0 bases, and 9 bases lay in between. The CDR3 runs to 15 residues. The germline V gene has CDR1 LNHDA and CDR2 SQIVND (reference sequence). CDR3 sequence (DNA): TGTGCCAGTAGGAACGGGGGCTCTGGGGCCAACGTCCTGACTTTC. Its protein product is CASRNGGSGANVLTF. Drawing the rest from reference TRBV19 and TRBJ2-6, the complete variable domain is DGGITQSPKYLFRKEGQNVTLSCEQNLNHDAMYWYRQDPGQGLRLIYYSQIVNDFQKGDIAEGYSVSREKKESFPLTVTSAQKNPTAFYLCASRNGGSGANVLTFGAGSRLTVL.

The chain is built from TRBV6-5 and TRBJ2-7, with D tentatively TRBD2 (6 bases). V was pared by 5 bases and J by 3 bases, with 14 bases between. This CDR3 is 14 amino acids long. Germline values: CDR1 MNHEY, CDR2 SVGAGI. The CDR3 protein is CASSPHRGNYEQYF. In DNA form, the CDR3 reads TGTGCCAGCAGTCCACACCGGGGGAACTACGAGCAGTACTTC.

The V and J genes are TRBV13 and TRBJ1-1; the match to TRBD1 covers 10 bases. V dropped 6 bases and J dropped 5; count of bases not matched to a gene: 12. CDR3 length: 16 amino acids. Per the germline V gene, CDR1 is PRHDT and CDR2 is FYEKMQ (reference sequence). CDR3 nucleotides: TGTGCCAGCAGTCTAGGACAGGGGGGCGGTAGGACTGAAGCTTTCTTT. Protein: CASSLGQGGGRTEAFF.

The chain uses TRBV12-3 or TRBV12-4 and TRBJ2-3; D uncertain. V lost 2 bases and J lost 6, with 3 bases in between. CDR3 length: 11 amino acids. The CDR3: CASSLSDTQYF. The CDR3 coding sequence is TGTGCCAGCAGTTTAAGCGATACGCAGTATTTT.